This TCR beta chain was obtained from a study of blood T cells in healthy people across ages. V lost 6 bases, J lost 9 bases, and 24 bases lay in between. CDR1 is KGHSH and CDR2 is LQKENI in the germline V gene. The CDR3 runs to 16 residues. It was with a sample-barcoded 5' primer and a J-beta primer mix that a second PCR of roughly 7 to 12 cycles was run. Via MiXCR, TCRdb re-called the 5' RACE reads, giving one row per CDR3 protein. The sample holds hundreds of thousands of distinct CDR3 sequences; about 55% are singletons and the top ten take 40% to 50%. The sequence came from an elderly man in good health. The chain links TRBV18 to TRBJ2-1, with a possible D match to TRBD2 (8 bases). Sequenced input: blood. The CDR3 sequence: CASSSPGGSGMLEQFF. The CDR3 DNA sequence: TGTGCCAGCTCGTCCCCAGGGGGTAGCGGGATGCTTGAGCAGTTCTTC.